This entry lists 25 T cell receptor beta chains sequenced from one sample in a study of high-grade serous ovarian cancer treatment subgroups. Some clones are missing from TCRdb's copy, which holds only in-frame ones; the method was immunoSEQ multiplex PCR. The sample holds 5,500 to 6,000 clones, around 70% seen once. Tumor samples were obtained before definitive surgery or chemotherapy. Sequenced material: tumor tissue. The receptors come from a human donor with high-grade serous ovarian cancer.

This chain links TRBV6-1 with TRBJ1-1, with D perhaps matching TRBD1 (5 bases). Trimming took 7 bases from V and 6 from J, leaving 15 bases between them. The CDR3 spans 13 residues. Germline V gene data show CDR1 as MNHNS and CDR2 as SASEGT. The DNA for the CDR3 is TGTGCCAGCATAATGCAGGGTAGCGCTGAAGCTTTCTTT. This encodes CASIMQGSAEAFF.

The chain carries TRBV28 and TRBJ2-5; D is perhaps TRBD2 (6 bases). CDR3 size: 15 residues. The V gene lost 5 bases and the J gene lost 6 bases, with 19 bases spanning the gap. Germline CDR1 MDHEN, CDR2 SYDVKM. In nucleotides, the CDR3 is TGTGCCAGCAGTCGGCGGGGAAGGAGAATAAAGACCCAGTACTTC. This translates into CASSRRGRRIKTQYF.

The chain carries TRBV29-1 and TRBJ2-7, with TRBD1 identical over 7 bases. Germline V gene data show CDR1 as SQVTM and CDR2 as ANQGSEA. CDR3 size: 14 residues. V gave up 0 bases and J gave up 5 bases; unmatched junction bases: 7. The CDR3 protein is CSVEDRQGLNEQYF. CDR3 sequence (DNA): TGCAGCGTTGAAGATCGACAGGGTTTAAACGAGCAGTACTTC.

The gene calls are TRBV7-9 and TRBJ1-1; D possibly corresponds to TRBD1 (5 bases). Trimming left V 4 bases short and J 2 bases short, with 11 bases between. The CDR3 has 14 residues. Germline-derived CDR1 and CDR2 are SEHNR and FQNEAQ (reference sequence). DNA of the CDR3: TGTGCCAGCAGCTCCGTCGACAGAAACACTGAAGCTTTCTTT. Amino acids: CASSSVDRNTEAFF.

V gene TRBV11-2 combines with J gene TRBJ2-3; no clear D. CDR1 and CDR2 from the germline V gene are SGHAT and FQNNGV. The CDR3 loop spans 13 amino acids. The V gene lost 3 bases and the J gene lost 5 bases, with 9 bases spanning the gap. CDR3 sequence: CASSFGGKDTQYF. The CDR3 coding sequence is TGTGCCAGCAGCTTCGGTGGGAAAGATACGCAGTATTTT. Filled out from reference TRBV11-2 and TRBJ2-3, the complete variable domain reads EAGVAQSPRYKIIEKRQSVAFWCNPISGHATLYWYQQILGQGPKLLIQFQNNGVVDDSQLPKDRFSAERLKGVDSTLKIQPAKLEDSAVYLCASSFGGKDTQYFGPGTRLTVL.

The CDR3 is CASRDSGWDEKLFF. For the CDR3, the DNA is TGTGCCAGCAGGGATAGCGGGTGGGATGAAAAACTGTTTTTT. This chain connects TRBV6-5 to TRBJ1-4; no clear D gene. The CDR3 runs to 14 residues. The V end was cut by 6 bases, the J end by 6 bases, with 14 bases between. Germline V gene lookup returns CDR1 MNHEY and CDR2 SVGAGI.

This clone was observed a handful of times. This CDR3 reads CASSGEQGPLDTEAFF. In nucleotides, the CDR3 is TGTGCCAGCAGCGGGGAACAGGGGCCCCTAGACACTGAAGCTTTCTTT. The chain combines TRBV7-8 with TRBJ1-1, with 7 bases that match TRBD1. After removal of 5 bases from V and 3 bases from J, the junction contained 12 bases not matched to a gene. This CDR3 region has 16 residues. The germline V gene encodes CDR1 SGHVS and CDR2 FQNEAQ.

This clone occurred a few times. The V call is TRBV15, the J call TRBJ1-1; no definite D call. The CDR3 spans 14 residues. In germline, CDR1 is LNHNV, CDR2 YYDKDF (reference sequence). The V end was cut by 4 bases, the J end by 6 bases, with 15 bases between. The CDR3 loop reads CATSIENWIAEAFF. The DNA for the CDR3 is TGTGCCACCAGCATTGAAAATTGGATAGCTGAAGCTTTCTTT.

This clone was found a few times. V is TRBV28 and J is TRBJ2-7; D assignment may be TRBD1 or TRBD2 (5 bases each). V lost 7 bases, J lost 0 bases, and 16 bases lay in between. The length of the CDR3 is 15 residues. Germline CDR1 reads MDHEN; CDR2 reads SYDVKM. In DNA, the CDR3 is TGTGCCAGCAAAAAAAACCCAGGGAGCTCCTACGAGCAGTACTTC. It encodes CASKKNPGSSYEQYF.

The chain combines TRBV27 with TRBJ2-2, with D tentatively TRBD1 or TRBD2 (5 bases each). Germline V gene data show CDR1 as MNHEY and CDR2 as SMNVEV (reference sequence). This CDR3 spans 14 amino acids. The V and J ends lost 6 bases and 6 bases respectively, with 14 bases between them. CDR3 coding DNA: TGTGCCAGCAGAATAGTATTGGGGGCCGGGGAGCTGTTTTTT. This gives the protein CASRIVLGAGELFF.

The V and J genes are TRBV6-5 and TRBJ1-4; D is unclear. CDR1 is MNHEY and CDR2 is SVGAGI in the germline V gene. The CDR3 runs 15 residues. V was trimmed by 5 bases and J by 8 bases, leaving 18 bases between them. In nucleotides, the CDR3 is TGTGCCAGCAGTGCCCCGGTCTGGGCGGAAGAAAAACTGTTTTTT. Its protein product is CASSAPVWAEEKLFF.

This chain connects TRBV7-6 to TRBJ2-1; D remains unclear. The ends were cut back, 4 bases at V and 5 bases at J, with 18 bases in the middle. Germline V gene data show CDR1 as SGHVS and CDR2 as FNYEAQ. This CDR3 spans 16 amino acids. The CDR3 bases are TGTGCCAGCAGCTCCCGGCCGAGCGCAGCTAACAATGAGCAGTTCTTC. As protein: CASSSRPSAANNEQFF.

The chain joins TRBV6-4 to TRBJ2-2; D call uncertain. Per germline, CDR1 MRHNA and CDR2 SNTAGT. Trimming removed 8 bases from V and 4 bases from J, with 11 bases in between. The CDR3 has 13 amino acids. This CDR3 is CASGDTATGELFF. Written as DNA, the CDR3 is TGTGCCAGCGGAGATACGGCCACCGGGGAGCTGTTTTTT.

The V call is TRBV7-2, the J call TRBJ1-1; D remains ambiguous. The ends were cut back, 0 bases at V and 4 bases at J, with 9 bases in the middle. The CDR3 consists of 14 residues. CDR1 is SGHTA, CDR2 FQGNSA, per germline. CDR3 bases: TGTGCCAGCAGCTTAGCGGTGGGTGGCACTGAAGCTTTCTTT. This translates into CASSLAVGGTEAFF. Looking up the rest from reference TRBV7-2 and TRBJ1-1 gives the full variable domain: GAGVSQSPSNKVTEKGKDVELRCDPISGHTALYWYRQSLGQGLEFLIYFQGNSAPDKSGLPSDRFSAERTGGSVSTLTIQRTQQEDSAVYLCASSLAVGGTEAFFGQGTRLTVV.

The genes are TRBV6-1 and TRBJ1-4; perhaps TRBD1 as D (5 bases). The germline V gene has CDR1 MNHNS and CDR2 SASEGT. The CDR3 totals 16 residues. Trimming left V 1 base short and J 8 bases short, with 17 bases between. This CDR3 reads CASSEVGWGFGEKLFF. CDR3 nucleotide sequence: TGTGCCAGCAGTGAAGTCGGATGGGGGTTCGGGGAAAAACTGTTTTTT.

V gene TRBV19 combines with J gene TRBJ2-5; the match to TRBD2 covers 10 bases. V was pared by 3 bases and J by 3 bases, with 10 bases of the junction left unmatched. This CDR3 has 17 amino acids. CDR1 is LNHDA, CDR2 SQIVND, per germline (reference sequence). CDR3 sequence: CASSIGSLAGAEETQYF. In nucleotides, the CDR3 is TGTGCCAGTAGTATTGGTTCCCTAGCGGGGGCTGAAGAGACCCAGTACTTC.

The CDR3 is CASSYRTGEQYF. CDR3 in DNA: TGTGCCAGCAGTTACCGAACAGGGGAACAGTACTTC. The gene calls are TRBV6-5 and TRBJ2-7; 7 nucleotides match TRBD1. Germline CDR1 is MNHEY and CDR2 is SVGAGI. There are 12 residues in the CDR3. V was clipped by 2 bases and J by 10 bases; unmatched bases: 5.

The gene calls are TRBV7-9 and TRBJ1-1; D is uncertain. The ends were cut back, 5 bases at V and 0 bases at J, with 4 bases in the middle. The CDR3 extends over 12 amino acids. Per the germline V gene, CDR1 is SEHNR and CDR2 is FQNEAQ (reference sequence). This CDR3 reads CASSPMNTEAFF. The CDR3 DNA sequence: TGTGCCAGCAGCCCGATGAACACTGAAGCTTTCTTT.

Only a few counts were recorded for this clone. V usage is TRBV7-6 and J usage is TRBJ1-1; D is ambiguous. V was pared by 1 base and J by 8 bases, with 8 bases between. The CDR3 is 12 residues long. Germline CDR1 is SGHVS and CDR2 is FNYEAQ. DNA of the CDR3: TGTGCCAGCAGCTTAGGGCCTGGGGAAGCTTTCTTT. Its protein product is CASSLGPGEAFF.

This sequence joins TRBV2 and TRBJ1-4; the D is unclear. The CDR3 runs 14 residues. Germline V gene data show CDR1 as SNHLY and CDR2 as FYNNEI. The V end lost 7 bases, the J end lost 5 bases, and 14 bases lay between the germline ends. CDR3 amino acids: CASKDVRGNEKLFF. The CDR3 nucleotides read TGTGCCAGCAAGGATGTCCGGGGAAATGAAAAACTGTTTTTT.

The rearrangement uses TRBV7-2 and TRBJ1-1, with D uncertain. The ends were cut back, 5 bases at V and 6 bases at J, with 16 bases in the middle. CDR3 length: 14 amino acids. Germline CDR1 reads SGHTA; CDR2 reads FQGNSA. The CDR3 bases are TGTGCCAGCAGCCCGCGCTATCTAGAATCTGAAGCTTTCTTT. Translation: CASSPRYLESEAFF.

In its sample, this clone was seen once. The chain recombines TRBV9 with TRBJ2-1; no definite D call. The CDR3 is 16 residues long. Germline V lookup: CDR1 SGDLS, CDR2 YYNGEE. Trimming took off 0 bases at V and 0 bases at J, with 10 bases between the two ends. The CDR3 protein is CASSVGSDVSYNEQFF. The CDR3 DNA sequence: TGTGCCAGCAGCGTAGGCAGCGACGTCTCCTACAATGAGCAGTTCTTC.

The chain is built from TRBV7-2 and TRBJ1-5, with TRBD1 matching over 9 bases. The CDR3 length is 15 residues. Trimming cost V 5 bases and J 6 bases; bases outside gene matches: 8. Germline V gene lookup returns CDR1 SGHTA and CDR2 FQGNSA. The CDR3 nucleotides are TGTGCCAGCAGCCCGGGGACAGGGATCGGTCAGCCCCAGCATTTT. As protein: CASSPGTGIGQPQHF.

The chain carries TRBV7-2 and TRBJ1-3; D is perhaps TRBD1 (5 bases). CDR3 length: 18 amino acids. From germline, CDR1 is SGHTA and CDR2 FQGNSA. The germline V and J ends were trimmed by 4 bases and 0 bases, with 19 bases remaining between them. The CDR3 loop reads CASSSLGPGTRSGNTIYF. The CDR3 DNA reads as TGTGCCAGCAGCTCCCTGGGGCCAGGAACCCGCTCTGGAAACACCATATATTTT.

This clone was seen more than once but under ten times. The genes are TRBV5-4 and TRBJ2-5; D is unclear. Trimming took 4 bases from V and 3 from J, leaving 10 bases between them. Germline assignment: CDR1 SGHNT and CDR2 YYREEE (reference sequence). CDR3 length equals 13 residues. The CDR3 bases are TGTGCCAGCAGCCCTGAGAACGAAGAGACCCAGTACTTC. Its protein product is CASSPENEETQYF.